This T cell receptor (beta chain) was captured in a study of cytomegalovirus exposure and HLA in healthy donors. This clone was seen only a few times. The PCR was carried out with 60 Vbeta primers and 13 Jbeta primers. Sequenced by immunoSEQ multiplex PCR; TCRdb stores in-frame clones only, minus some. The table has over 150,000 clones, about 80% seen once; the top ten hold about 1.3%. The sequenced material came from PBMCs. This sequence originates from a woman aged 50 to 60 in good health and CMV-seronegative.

The CDR3 loop is CASSYTGTGHTDTQYF. DNA for the CDR3: TGCGCCAGCAGTTATACCGGGACAGGGCACACAGATACGCAGTATTTT. The J gene is TRBJ2-3, the V gene TRBV5-1; 9 bases are a match to TRBD1. CDR1 and CDR2 from the germline V gene are SGHRS and YFSETQ. The CDR3 is 16 residues long. The junction had 9 bases not matched to a gene; V was cut back by 5 bases and J by 2 bases.